A selection of T cell receptor beta chains follows, all from one sample in a study of cytomegalovirus exposure and HLA in healthy donors. Profiled with immunoSEQ multiplex PCR; TCRdb holds only in-frame clones, not every one. The sample has fewer than 180,000 clones, approximately 79% seen once. Sequenced sample: PBMCs. Source of these receptors: a man over 45 in good health and CMV-seropositive. The CDR3 runs from the conserved cysteine through the conserved F or W. The D gene is left open where the match is weak. Clone size is shown for a subset of rows, as once, few, many or a class of expanded clone.

TGTGCCTGGAGTTCCGTGCGGGAGACCCAGTACTTC,CAWSSVRETQYF,TRBV30,TRBJ2-5,NA,NA
TGTGCCAGCAGGGAAGGGACAGGGGGCCTATATGGCTACACCTTC,CASREGTGGLYGYTF,TRBV2,TRBJ1-2,TRBD1,once
TGCAGCGTAAGGACTAGCTGGGCCAAAAACATTCAGTACTTC,CSVRTSWAKNIQYF,TRBV29-1,TRBJ2-4,TRBD2,NA
TGTGCCAGCAGCTTAGGGGGGGTTAACTATGGCTACACCTTC,CASSLGGVNYGYTF,TRBV7-9,TRBJ1-2,NA,NA
TGCGCCAGCAGCTTAAGGACAGGGGTTTCCTACGAGCAGTACTTC,CASSLRTGVSYEQYF,TRBV5-1,TRBJ2-7,TRBD1,NA
TGTGCCAGCAGTTACGGTGACAGTTCAATCTACGAGCAGTACTTC,CASSYGDSSIYEQYF,TRBV6-8,TRBJ2-7,NA,NA
TGTGCCAGCAGGTGGACTAGCGGCACCACAGATACGCAGTATTTT,CASRWTSGTTDTQYF,TRBV6-5,TRBJ2-3,TRBD2,many
TGTGCCAGCAGCCGGGACAGACTCTATGGCCACACCTTC,CASSRDRLYGHTF,TRBV6-4,TRBJ1-2,TRBD1,NA
TGCGCCAGCAGCGACAGGGGAGGAGGGGGGGCCAACGTCCTGACTTTC,CASSDRGGGGANVLTF,TRBV5-1,TRBJ2-6,TRBD1,NA
TGTGCCATGGGGGCTAGCGGGAGTAGGTGGGGCAACGAGCAGTACTTC,CAMGASGSRWGNEQYF,TRBV19,TRBJ2-7,TRBD2,NA
TGCGCCAGCACCCGACAGGGGGCTGCTGGGGCCAACGTCCTGACTTTC,CASTRQGAAGANVLTF,TRBV5-1,TRBJ2-6,TRBD1,NA
TGTGCCAGCAGCCTCGGACAGAGGAGCTCCTACGAGCAGTACTTC,CASSLGQRSSYEQYF,TRBV7-9,TRBJ2-7,NA,NA
TGTGCCAGTACAGCAGGGGGTGGTGATGAGCAGTTCTTC,CASTAGGGDEQFF,TRBV19,TRBJ2-1,TRBD1,NA